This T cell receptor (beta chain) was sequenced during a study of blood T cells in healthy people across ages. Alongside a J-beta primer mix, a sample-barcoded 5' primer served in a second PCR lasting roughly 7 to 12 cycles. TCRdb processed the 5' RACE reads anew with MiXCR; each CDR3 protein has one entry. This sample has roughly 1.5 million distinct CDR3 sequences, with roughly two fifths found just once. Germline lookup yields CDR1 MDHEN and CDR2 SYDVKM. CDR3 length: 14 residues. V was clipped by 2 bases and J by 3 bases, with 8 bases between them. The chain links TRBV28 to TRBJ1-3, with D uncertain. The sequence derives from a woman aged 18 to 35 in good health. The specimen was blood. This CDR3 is CASSLTGYGNTIYF. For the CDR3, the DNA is TGTGCCAGCAGTTTAACGGGCTATGGAAACACCATATATTTT.